This TCR beta chain is from a study of T cell responses to AZD1222 COVID-19 vaccine. TCRdb keeps only in-frame clones here, not all; method: immunoSEQ multiplex PCR. The repertoire holds 100,000 to 150,000 clones, with 92% as singletons. Findings and limits, study-wide: Repertoires in all cases were sampled only once the peak T cell response had passed. Clonal diversity was possibly underestimated, and white British individuals and females predominated among donors.

As to this clone: Its specificity is not known.

The receptor's source is an adult in good health. The sequencing used peripheral blood, collected on day 0 of AZD1222 vaccination.

The DNA for the CDR3 is TGTGCCAGCAGCCAGACTAGTTACCCGCACAATGAGCAGTTCTTC. It translates to CASSQTSYPHNEQFF. The V gene is TRBV9, the J gene TRBJ2-1; TRBD2 might be the D (6 bases). This CDR3 spans 15 amino acids. V lost 4 bases to trimming and J lost 5 bases, with 16 bases between them. Germline V gene lookup returns CDR1 SGDLS and CDR2 YYNGEE.